A single sample gave rise to the 19 T cell receptor beta chains below, sequenced in a study of blood T cells in healthy people across ages. A sample-barcoded 5' primer and a J-beta primer mix were used in a second PCR of roughly 7 to 11 cycles. Each CDR3 protein is one row after TCRdb ran MiXCR on the 5' RACE reads. The sample carries 2 million or so distinct CDR3 sequences, 40% to 55% recorded once. Sequenced sample: blood. The receptors were sampled from a woman aged 40 to 50 in good health.

The CDR3 DNA follows: TGCGCCAGCAGCTTGGTGGGACTCGGGCAAGATACGCAGTATTTT. Translating it yields CASSLVGLGQDTQYF. The chain employs TRBV5-1 and TRBJ2-3, with D maybe TRBD2 (6 bases). The CDR3 totals 15 residues. The V gene lost 0 bases and the J gene lost 5 bases, with 13 bases spanning the gap. CDR1 and CDR2 (germline): SGHRS, YFSETQ.

Note on this clonotype: A read error may account for a junction end that differs from germline. This chain links TRBV20-1 with TRBJ2-5, with D tentatively TRBD2 (7 bases). The CDR3 has 15 residues. Germline V lookup: CDR1 DFQATT, CDR2 SNEGSKA (reference sequence). DNA for the CDR3: TGCAGTGCTAGAGCGATGCGGGGGCTCCAAGAGACCCGGTACTTC. Protein product: CSARAMRGLQETRYF.

In this sample, this clonotype turned up many times. A read error may account for a junction end that differs from germline. This sequence joins TRBV12-3 or TRBV12-4 and TRBJ2-1, with D possibly being TRBD2 (7 bases). The CDR3 sequence is 15 residues long. The CDR3 spells CASSLEGGPYNEQFF. CDR3 bases: TGTGCCAGCAGCTTAGAGGGGGGGCCCTACAATGAGCAGTTCTTC.

The rearrangement joins TRBV5-1 to TRBJ1-2; a possible D gene is TRBD1 (5 bases). The CDR3 spans 13 residues. V was shortened by 5 bases and J by 3 bases, with 11 bases between the two germline ends. From germline, CDR1 is SGHRS and CDR2 YFSETQ. This CDR3 reads CASRSGTDYGYTF. The DNA of the CDR3 is TGCGCCAGCAGATCCGGGACTGACTATGGCTACACCTTC. The full variable domain, in which reference TRBV5-1 and TRBJ1-2 provide the parts outside the CDR3, is KAGVTQTPRYLIKTRGQQVTLSCSPISGHRSVSWYQQTPGQGLQFLFEYFSETQRNKGNFPGRFSGRQFSNSRSEMNVSTLELGDSALYLCASRSGTDYGYTFGSGTRLTVV.

The rearrangement joins TRBV7-8 to TRBJ2-1, with D perhaps TRBD1 (5 bases). Germline V gives CDR1 SGHVS, CDR2 FQNEAQ. This CDR3 comprises 16 residues. V was pared by 8 bases and J by 4 bases, with 21 bases between. The CDR3 coding sequence is TGTGCCAGCGTACCCCTACGGTGGGGCCCATACAATGAGCAGTTCTTC. Its translation: CASVPLRWGPYNEQFF.

CDR3: CASSQEGQGGDEQFF. The CDR3 DNA follows: TGTGCCAGCAGCCAAGAGGGACAGGGAGGCGATGAGCAGTTCTTC. The chain joins TRBV4-2 to TRBJ2-1; 9 positions match TRBD1. The junction had 5 bases not matched to a gene; V was cut back by 0 bases and J by 8 bases. Germline-derived CDR1 and CDR2 are LGHNA and YNFKEQ. The CDR3 runs to 15 residues.

This clonotype has only a few counts. V and J are TRBV6-5 and TRBJ2-5; no firm D call. V shed 6 bases and J shed 4 bases, with 12 bases lying between them. The CDR3 contains 13 residues. CDR1 is MNHEY, CDR2 SVGAGI, per germline. CDR3: CASRLDKLETQYF. CDR3 DNA: TGTGCCAGCAGATTAGACAAATTAGAGACCCAGTACTTC.

This clonotype has only a few counts. The J gene is TRBJ2-7, the V gene TRBV9; a possible D gene is TRBD2 (6 bases). CDR3 length: 15 amino acids. Germline V gene lookup returns CDR1 SGDLS and CDR2 YYNGEE. V lost 0 bases and J lost 3, with 13 bases in between. CDR3 amino acids: CASSVDERVYYEQYF. The CDR3 nucleotides read TGTGCCAGCAGCGTAGATGAGCGGGTCTACTACGAGCAGTACTTC.

V gene TRBV20-1 combines with J gene TRBJ1-2; no reliable D call. V lost 0 bases to trimming and J lost 7 bases, with 9 bases between them. The CDR3 spans 12 residues. Germline V gene data show CDR1 as DFQATT and CDR2 as SNEGSKA (reference sequence). The CDR3 sequence: CSARESPGGYTF. CDR3 bases: TGCAGTGCTAGAGAGTCACCGGGTGGCTACACCTTC.

The chain employs TRBV20-1 and TRBJ1-5, with D possibly TRBD1 on 5 matching bases. V dropped 1 base and J dropped 0 bases, with 13 bases sitting between them. The CDR3 covers 16 residues. Germline CDR1 is DFQATT and CDR2 is SNEGSKA (reference sequence). The CDR3 spells CSARVTGTVSNQPQHF. The DNA for the CDR3 is TGCAGTGCTAGAGTAACAGGAACAGTTAGCAATCAGCCCCAGCATTTT.

This chain links TRBV7-9 with TRBJ2-5; 8 bases agree with TRBD2. CDR3 length: 15 amino acids. V shed 1 base, J shed 1 base, and the junction held 2 bases outside the gene matches. The germline V gene encodes CDR1 SEHNR and CDR2 FQNEAQ (reference sequence). CDR3 DNA: TGTGCCAGCAGCTTAGTAGCGGGGATCCAAGAGACCCAGTACTTC. Translated, it gives CASSLVAGIQETQYF.

The chain has TRBV7-2 and TRBJ1-2; D remains unclear. Germline V gene lookup returns CDR1 SGHTA and CDR2 FQGNSA. Trimming stripped 1 base from V and 5 bases from J, with 11 bases between. The CDR3 spans 14 residues. CDR3 DNA sequence: TGTGCCAGCAGCTTAGAGGCCAGGAAATATGGCTACACCTTC. The encoded protein is CASSLEARKYGYTF.

V gene TRBV6-5 combines with J gene TRBJ2-7; D is unclear. Gene TRBJ2-5 matches the end of the DNA better, so the J call may be wrong. Germline CDR1 MNHEY, CDR2 SVGAGI. CDR3 length equals 13 residues. The CDR3 loop is CASSYTYQETQYF. Written as DNA, the CDR3 is TGTGCCAGCAGTTATACGTATCAAGAGACCCAGTACTTC.

In this sample, this clonotype turned up a few times. The chain links TRBV12-3 or TRBV12-4 to TRBJ1-6; D unresolved. With 2 bases removed from V and 4 bases from J, the gap between germline ends came to 6 bases. The CDR3 totals 14 residues. The CDR3 loop is CASSLRTYNSPLHF. CDR3 in DNA: TGTGCCAGCAGTTTAAGGACTTATAATTCACCCCTCCACTTT.

This chain joins TRBV6-5 and TRBJ2-1; the D gene could be TRBD1 or TRBD2 (5 bases each). Trimming shortened V by 6 bases and J by 4 bases, and 16 bases separated the two germline ends. The germline V gene has CDR1 MNHEY and CDR2 SVGAGI. CDR3 length: 15 residues. The CDR3 DNA reads TGTGCCAGCAGCACAGACAGAGGGCGGTACAATGAGCAGTTCTTC. It specifies CASSTDRGRYNEQFF.

The chain joins TRBV27 to TRBJ2-7; TRBD1 aligns across 11 bases. J lost 3 bases, V lost 5 bases, and 9 bases had no gene match. CDR1 is MNHEY, CDR2 SMNVEV, per germline (reference sequence). The CDR3 is 16 amino acids. The CDR3 DNA is TGTGCCAGCAGTAGGACAGGGGGCGCGTTTAGCTACGAGCAGTACTTC. This translates into CASSRTGGAFSYEQYF.

The genes are TRBV5-1 and TRBJ2-7; no definite D call. V shed 4 bases and J shed 3 bases, with 20 bases lying between them. CDR1 and CDR2 (germline): SGHRS, YFSETQ. CDR3 length equals 16 residues. This chain's CDR3 is CASSGQARTYFYEQYF. The CDR3 DNA sequence: TGCGCCAGCAGCGGGCAGGCCCGAACCTACTTCTACGAGCAGTACTTC.

This chain uses TRBV20-1 with TRBJ2-7; TRBD1 aligns across 9 bases. The ends lost 4 bases at V and 2 bases at J; junction bases unmatched: 15. CDR1 is DFQATT, CDR2 SNEGSKA, per germline (reference sequence). The CDR3 has 17 residues. CDR3 sequence (DNA): TGCAGTGCTACCCAACTCTTATGGACAGGGGTAACCTACGAGCAGTACTTC. This sequence encodes CSATQLLWTGVTYEQYF.

The gene calls are TRBV20-1 and TRBJ2-1; D not certain. CDR1 is DFQATT, CDR2 SNEGSKA, per germline (reference sequence). CDR3 length equals 17 residues. V gave up 0 bases and J gave up 2 bases, with 17 bases separating them. CDR3 in DNA: TGCAGTGCTAGAGATAAACCCCCGGTTATCACCTACAATGAGCAGTTCTTC. Encoded protein: CSARDKPPVITYNEQFF.